Sequencing of this T cell receptor beta chain was carried out in a study of T-cell memory formation after mild COVID-19. Findings and limits, study-wide: Clones that contracted from day 15 to 85 had balanced CD4/CD8; later expanders were CD4+ biased. Of the contracting clones, CD4+ ones lay mainly in CM and EM, and CD8+ ones in EMRA.

This clonotype has only a few counts. No antigen is known for it. After 5'RACE with constant-segment primers, TCR alpha and TCR beta cDNA libraries carrying sample barcodes and UMIs were obtained. TCRdb reprocessed the 5' RACE reads via MiXCR and lists one record per CDR3 protein. This table holds around 300,000 distinct CDR3 sequences, roughly an eighth found once. Germline assignment: CDR1 SEHNR and CDR2 FQNEAQ (reference sequence). The ends were cut back, 6 bases at V and 0 bases at J, with 15 bases in the middle. CDR3 length: 17 amino acids. The sample taken for sequencing was PBMCs or a T cell subset sorted from them (not recorded which). The receptor was isolated from a man younger than 35 who had mild COVID-19 (a few samples of this study predate the infection). Cell type and time point are not known. The rearrangement joins TRBV7-9 to TRBJ2-6, with D unclear. The CDR3 sequence is CASRKPSPSSGANVLTF. The CDR3 DNA follows: TGTGCCAGCAGAAAACCCTCGCCGAGCTCTGGGGCCAACGTCCTGACTTTC.